One sample yielded the 13 T cell receptor beta chains listed below, sequenced in a study of cytomegalovirus exposure and HLA in healthy donors (TCRdb year 2017). The library was generated by the immunoSEQ multiplex PCR assay. For the multiplex PCR, a mixture combining 60 forward primers for TCR Vbeta segments and 13 reverse primers for TCR Jbeta segments was used. TCRdb obtained this table from immuneACCESS and retained in-frame rearrangements with V and J assigned. These tables miss some clones; where compared with another copy, unresolved V genes account for less than half of the shortfall, and the remainder is unexplained. The sample table records under 150,000 clones; around 9% of these occur just once. The ten largest account for 6.5% to 9% of the sample. Sequences were obtained from PBMCs. The receptors originated from a woman between 35 and 50 years old in good health and CMV-seropositive.

The chain has TRBV6-5 and TRBJ1-2, with D possibly TRBD1 on 5 matching bases. V was clipped by 2 bases and J by 8 bases, with 18 bases between them. This CDR3 region has 15 residues. Germline lookup yields CDR1 MNHEY and CDR2 SVGAGI. CDR3 nucleotide sequence: TGTGCCAGCAGTTACCTCGGGCAGGGTTCTAAGGGCTACACCTTC. Translation: CASSYLGQGSKGYTF.

The table lists this clone with a few counts. This chain links TRBV5-1 with TRBJ1-1; 11 nucleotides match TRBD1. J gave up 4 bases and V 4 bases, and 12 bases lay outside the gene matches. The CDR3 has 17 amino acids. Germline lookup yields CDR1 SGHRS and CDR2 YFSETQ. CDR3 DNA sequence: TGCGCCAGCAGCCCGGGACAGGGGGAGTTTTCGAGCACTGAAGCTTTCTTT. The encoded protein is CASSPGQGEFSSTEAFF.

This clone has just a few counts. The DNA of the CDR3 is TGTGCCAGCAGCCCGGGACTTCAAGAGACCCAGTACTTC. Its translation is CASSPGLQETQYF. The chain joins TRBV5-5 to TRBJ2-5; tentatively, D is TRBD2 (6 bases). There are 13 residues in the CDR3. Germline V CDR1 and CDR2: SGHKS, YYEKEE (reference sequence). Trimming took off 4 bases at V and 2 bases at J, with 9 bases between the two ends.

This clone was observed a handful of times. The chain is built from TRBV5-4 and TRBJ2-3, with D possibly being TRBD2 (5 bases). The CDR3 runs 14 residues. Germline V CDR1 and CDR2: SGHNT, YYREEE (reference sequence). V was pared by 0 bases and J by 4 bases, with 9 bases between. Here the CDR3 DNA reads TGTGCCAGCAGCTTGGCGGGGTTCTCAGATACGCAGTATTTT. Translated: CASSLAGFSDTQYF.

This clone appeared a few times. The V gene is TRBV5-1, the J gene TRBJ1-1; no definite D call. V lost 0 bases and J lost 3, with 12 bases in between. Germline values: CDR1 SGHRS, CDR2 YFSETQ. The CDR3 extends over 15 amino acids. CDR3 protein: CASSLGGIRDTEAFF. The DNA for the CDR3 is TGCGCCAGCAGCTTGGGAGGGATAAGGGACACTGAAGCTTTCTTT.

The V and J genes are TRBV25-1 and TRBJ1-5; D gene ambiguous. Deletions cut 4 bases from V and 3 bases from J, with 16 bases between. CDR1 is MGHDK and CDR2 is SYGVNS in the germline V gene. The CDR3 sequence is 16 residues long. Here the CDR3 DNA reads TGTGCCAGCAGTGCCGCAGCGGGGTTGGACAATCAGCCCCAGCATTTT. The encoded protein is CASSAAAGLDNQPQHF.

The chain combines TRBV9 with TRBJ1-1; TRBD1 aligns across 9 bases. The CDR3 is made up of 14 amino acids. J gave up 3 bases and V 4 bases, and 4 bases lay outside the gene matches. The germline V gene encodes CDR1 SGDLS and CDR2 YYNGEE. The CDR3 loop is CASSRDRVDTEAFF. CDR3 DNA: TGTGCCAGCAGCCGGGACAGGGTTGACACTGAAGCTTTCTTT.

The chain links TRBV19 to TRBJ2-2; D possibly corresponds to TRBD1 (6 bases). This CDR3 spans 16 amino acids. CDR1 is LNHDA and CDR2 is SQIVND in the germline V gene (reference sequence). V was shortened by 3 bases and J by 0 bases, with 11 bases between the two germline ends. The CDR3, as DNA: TGTGCCAGTAGTATGCAAAGGACAGCGAACACCGGGGAGCTGTTTTTT. This gives the protein CASSMQRTANTGELFF.

This chain links TRBV19 with TRBJ2-6; tentative D call: TRBD1 (6 bases). The germline gives CDR1 LNHDA, CDR2 SQIVND (reference sequence). V was pared by 8 bases and J by 1 base, with 9 bases between. This CDR3 is built from 14 residues. CDR3: CASADRSGANVLTF. In DNA form, the CDR3 reads TGTGCCAGTGCTGACAGGTCTGGGGCCAACGTCCTGACTTTC.

The gene calls are TRBV11-3 and TRBJ2-7; no definite D call. The germline V and J ends were trimmed by 5 bases and 3 bases, with 5 bases remaining between them. CDR1 and CDR2 from the germline V gene are SGHNT and YENEEA. The CDR3 extends over 11 amino acids. The CDR3 bases are TGTGCCAGCAGCCCAGGCTACGAGCAGTACTTC. Protein sequence: CASSPGYEQYF.

This rearrangement joins TRBV6-5 to TRBJ2-7; D gene ambiguous. Germline V gene sequence: CDR1 MNHEY, CDR2 SVGAGI. The V end was cut by 2 bases, the J end by 1 base, with 6 bases between. The CDR3 runs to 13 residues. CDR3: CASSYGPSYEQYF. The CDR3 nucleotides read TGTGCCAGCAGTTACGGCCCATCCTACGAGCAGTACTTC.

The rearrangement uses TRBV4-3 and TRBJ2-5; 9 positions agree with TRBD1. Germline V gene sequence: CDR1 LGHNA, CDR2 YSLEER. J was trimmed by 4 bases and V by 3 bases; bases with no gene match: 0. CDR3 length: 13 residues. The CDR3 DNA follows: TGCGCCAGCAGCCAGGACAGGGGAGAGACCCAGTACTTC. This translates into CASSQDRGETQYF.

There are a few counts of this clone. This sequence joins TRBV4-1 and TRBJ1-3, with D unclear. The length of the CDR3 is 15 residues. With 4 bases removed from V and 4 bases from J, the gap between germline ends came to 14 bases. Germline loops: CDR1 MGHRA, CDR2 YSYEKL. CDR3 bases: TGCGCCAGCAGCCGATTCTCTGAGGGCGGAAACACCATATATTTT. This sequence encodes CASSRFSEGGNTIYF.